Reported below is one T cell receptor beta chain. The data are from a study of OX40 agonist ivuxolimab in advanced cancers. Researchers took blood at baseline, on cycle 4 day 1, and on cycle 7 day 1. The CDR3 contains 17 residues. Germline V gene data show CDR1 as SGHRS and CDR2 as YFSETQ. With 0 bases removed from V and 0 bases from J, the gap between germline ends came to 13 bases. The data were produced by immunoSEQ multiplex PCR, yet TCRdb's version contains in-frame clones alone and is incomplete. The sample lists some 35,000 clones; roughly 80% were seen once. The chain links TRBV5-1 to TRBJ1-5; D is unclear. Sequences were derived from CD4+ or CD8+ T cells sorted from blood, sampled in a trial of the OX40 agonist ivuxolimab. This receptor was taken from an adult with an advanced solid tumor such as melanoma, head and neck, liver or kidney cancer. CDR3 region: CASSLVVPVYSNQPQHF. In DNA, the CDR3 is TGCGCCAGCAGCTTGGTCGTCCCCGTCTATAGCAATCAGCCCCAGCATTTT.